Presented here are 9 T cell receptor beta chains from one specimen sequenced in a study of long-term antiretroviral therapy in people with HIV (dated by TCRdb to about 2022). The immunoSEQ hsTCRB v3.0 assay was used at survey level resolution to sequence the TRB variable region. TCRdb carries this immuneACCESS record with in-frame sequences only. Its versions omit some clonotypes, under half of them owing to an unresolved V gene in the studies checked, with the rest unexplained. This sample has just over 20,000 clones in its table, and less than 80% of those were observed once. Over 9% of the sample is taken by the ten largest. The material was unsorted PBMCs, obtained 4.1 years after starting antiretroviral therapy. Receptors originate from a middle-aged woman with HIV.

This chain uses TRBV7-6 with TRBJ2-7, with 9 nucleotides matching TRBD1. The CDR3 covers 16 residues. Germline CDR1 and CDR2: SGHVS and FNYEAQ. Trimming at V came to 4 bases and at J to 3 bases, leaving 10 bases not matched to a gene. The CDR3, as DNA: TGTGCCAGCAGCTCAGGACCAGTGACAGGGGGCTACGAGCAGTACTTC. This translates into CASSSGPVTGGYEQYF.

The table lists this clone with a count of one. The chain joins TRBV5-6 to TRBJ1-1, with D uncertain. CDR1 is SGHDT, CDR2 YYEEEE, per germline. V shed 3 bases and J shed 3 bases, with 12 bases lying between them. The CDR3 runs 14 residues. The CDR3 nucleotides read TGTGCCAGCAGCTGGGTGGAGCGGGACACTGAAGCTTTCTTT. Amino acid sequence: CASSWVERDTEAFF.

V gene TRBV10-2 combines with J gene TRBJ2-3; weak D call: TRBD2 (6 bases). CDR3 length: 15 amino acids. V gave up 4 bases and J gave up 3 bases, with 14 bases separating them. From germline, CDR1 is WSHSY and CDR2 SAAADI. The CDR3 coding sequence is TGCGCCAGCAGTGGATGGTCGGAGGGGACAGATACGCAGTATTTT. Residues: CASSGWSEGTDTQYF.

V gene TRBV6-1 combines with J gene TRBJ2-1, with 16 bases aligning to TRBD2. The CDR3 totals 17 residues. After removal of 3 bases from V and 7 bases from J, the junction contained 6 bases not matched to a gene. Per the germline V gene, CDR1 is MNHNS and CDR2 is SASEGT. CDR3 sequence reads: CASSEGTSGGAGNEQFF. In nucleotides, the CDR3 is TGTGCCAGCAGTGAGGGGACTAGCGGGGGGGCCGGGAATGAGCAGTTCTTC.

This clone was seen a handful of times. V and J are TRBV6-1 and TRBJ1-5; TRBD1 is a possible D gene (5 bases). There are 13 residues in the CDR3. Germline CDR1 is MNHNS and CDR2 is SASEGT. Trimming shortened V by 8 bases and J by 7 bases, and 15 bases separated the two germline ends. The CDR3 DNA reads as TGTGCCAGCGCGGTGTCAGGGAACCAGCCCCAGCATTTT. Amino acid sequence: CASAVSGNQPQHF.

The CDR3 sequence is CASSLSTGGSTEAFF. The DNA for the CDR3 is TGCGCCAGCAGCTTGAGCACAGGGGGATCCACTGAAGCTTTCTTT. The chain joins TRBV5-1 to TRBJ1-1, with TRBD1 matching over 8 bases. Germline V lookup: CDR1 SGHRS, CDR2 YFSETQ. The CDR3 totals 15 residues. J lost 4 bases, V lost 1 base, and 6 bases had no gene match.

The chain joins TRBV4-1 to TRBJ2-2; TRBD2 might be the D (6 bases). The CDR3 spans 15 residues. Trimming pared 1 base from V and 5 bases from J, leaving 11 bases between. Germline V CDR1 and CDR2: MGHRA, YSYEKL. CDR3 in DNA: TGCGCCAGCAGCCAAGCGAGCGGGCTGACCGGGGAGCTGTTTTTT. Protein product: CASSQASGLTGELFF.

The J gene is TRBJ2-1, the V gene TRBV21-1; the table's D call, TRBD2, has no DNA check behind it. TRBV21-1 is a documented pseudogene. The CDR3 totals 15 residues. CDR3 sequence reads: CASSKGRTSDDEQFF. The CDR3 coding sequence is TGTGCCAGCAGCAAAGGAAGAACTAGTGATGATGAGCAGTTCTTC.

The rearrangement joins TRBV5-1 to TRBJ2-1, with a possible D match to TRBD2 (7 bases). Trimming stripped 0 bases from V and 5 bases from J, with 18 bases between. There are 17 residues in the CDR3. The germline CDR1 and CDR2 sequences are SGHRS and YFSETQ. CDR3 loop: CASSLGGGLSEHNEQFF. The CDR3 coding sequence is TGCGCCAGCAGCTTGGGGGGGGGCCTCAGCGAACACAATGAGCAGTTCTTC.